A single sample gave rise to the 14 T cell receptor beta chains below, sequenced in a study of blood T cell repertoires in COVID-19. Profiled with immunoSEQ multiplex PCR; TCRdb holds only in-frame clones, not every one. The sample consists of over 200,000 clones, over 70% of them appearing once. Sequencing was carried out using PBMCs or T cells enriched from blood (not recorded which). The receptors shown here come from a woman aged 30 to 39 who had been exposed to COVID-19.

CDR3 coding DNA: TGCGCCAGCAGCCAAGAATTCGGACTAGCGGTTCTCACGGGGCAGTTCTTC. This encodes CASSQEFGLAVLTGQFF. The chain is built from TRBV4-1 and TRBJ2-1; 10 nucleotides line up with TRBD2. The germline V gene encodes CDR1 MGHRA and CDR2 YSYEKL. V was pared by 0 bases and J by 12 bases, with 14 bases of the junction left unmatched. This CDR3 region has 17 residues.

The CDR3 loop is CASSPWPLDRASGQPQHF. As DNA, the CDR3 is TGTGCCAGCTCACCTTGGCCTCTTGACAGGGCCTCAGGTCAGCCCCAGCATTTT. The chain combines TRBV18 with TRBJ1-5, with 7 bases matching TRBD1. The CDR3 extends over 18 amino acids. CDR1 is KGHSH and CDR2 is LQKENI in the germline V gene. V lost 3 bases to trimming and J lost 6 bases; unmatched junction nucleotides: 17.

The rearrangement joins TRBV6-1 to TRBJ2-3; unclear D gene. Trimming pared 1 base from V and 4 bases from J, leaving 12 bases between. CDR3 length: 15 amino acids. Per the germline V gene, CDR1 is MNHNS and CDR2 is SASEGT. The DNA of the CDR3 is TGTGCCAGCAGTGAAGATCCAAGAAGCGCAGATACGCAGTATTTT. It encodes CASSEDPRSADTQYF.

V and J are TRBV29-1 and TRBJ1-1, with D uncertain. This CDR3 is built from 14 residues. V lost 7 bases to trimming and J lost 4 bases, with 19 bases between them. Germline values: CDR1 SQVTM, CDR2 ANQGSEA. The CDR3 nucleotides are TGCAGCGGGACCCGCGGGAGAGAAGGCACTGAAGCTTTCTTT. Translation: CSGTRGREGTEAFF.

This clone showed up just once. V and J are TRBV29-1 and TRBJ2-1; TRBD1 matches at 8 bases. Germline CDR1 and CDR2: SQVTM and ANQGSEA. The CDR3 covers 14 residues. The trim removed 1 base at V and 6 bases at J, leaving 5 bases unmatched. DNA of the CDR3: TGCAGCGTTGAAGCGCAGGGGGCGGGCAATGAGCAGTTCTTC. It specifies CSVEAQGAGNEQFF.

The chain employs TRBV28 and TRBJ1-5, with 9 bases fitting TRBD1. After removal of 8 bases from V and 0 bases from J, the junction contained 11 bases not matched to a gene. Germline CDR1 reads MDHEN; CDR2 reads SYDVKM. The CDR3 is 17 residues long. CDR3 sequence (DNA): TGTGCCAGCTGCCTTAGGACAGGGGCTTATAGCAATCAGCCCCAGCATTTT. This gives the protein CASCLRTGAYSNQPQHF.

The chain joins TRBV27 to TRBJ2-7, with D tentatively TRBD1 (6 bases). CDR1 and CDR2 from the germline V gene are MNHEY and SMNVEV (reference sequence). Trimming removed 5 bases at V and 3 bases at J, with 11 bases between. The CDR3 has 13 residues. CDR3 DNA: TGTGCCAGCAGTCCGGGACAACTCTACGAGCAGTACTTC. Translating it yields CASSPGQLYEQYF.

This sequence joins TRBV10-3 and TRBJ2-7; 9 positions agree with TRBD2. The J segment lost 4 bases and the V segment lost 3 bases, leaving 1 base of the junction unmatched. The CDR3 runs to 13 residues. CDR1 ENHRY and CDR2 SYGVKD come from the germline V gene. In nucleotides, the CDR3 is TGTGCCATCAGTGACAGCGGGAGGTACGAGCAGTACTTC. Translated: CAISDSGRYEQYF.

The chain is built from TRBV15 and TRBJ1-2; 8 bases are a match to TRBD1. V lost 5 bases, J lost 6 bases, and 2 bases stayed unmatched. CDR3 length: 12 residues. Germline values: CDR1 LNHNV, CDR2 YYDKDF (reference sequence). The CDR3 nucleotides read TGTGCCACCAGCGCGACAGGGGATGGCTACACCTTC. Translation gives CATSATGDGYTF.

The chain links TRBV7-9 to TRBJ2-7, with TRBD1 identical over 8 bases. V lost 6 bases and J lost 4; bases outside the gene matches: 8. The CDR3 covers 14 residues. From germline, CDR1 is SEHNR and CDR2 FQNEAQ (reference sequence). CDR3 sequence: CASSVSGGAYEQYF. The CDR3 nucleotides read TGTGCCAGCAGTGTATCAGGGGGCGCGTACGAGCAGTACTTC.

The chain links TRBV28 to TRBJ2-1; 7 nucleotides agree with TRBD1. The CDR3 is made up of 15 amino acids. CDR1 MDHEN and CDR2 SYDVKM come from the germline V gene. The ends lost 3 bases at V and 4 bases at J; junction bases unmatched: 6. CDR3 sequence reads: CASSLGLGQYNEQFF. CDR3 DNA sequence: TGTGCCAGCAGTTTGGGGTTGGGACAGTACAATGAGCAGTTCTTC.

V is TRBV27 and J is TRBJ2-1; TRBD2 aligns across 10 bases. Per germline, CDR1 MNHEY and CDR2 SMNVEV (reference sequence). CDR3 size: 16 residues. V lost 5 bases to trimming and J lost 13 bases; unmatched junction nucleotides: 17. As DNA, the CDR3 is TGTGCCAGCAGTCCCCTAGCGGGAGAGGATGTTTTTGATCAGTTCTTC. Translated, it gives CASSPLAGEDVFDQFF.

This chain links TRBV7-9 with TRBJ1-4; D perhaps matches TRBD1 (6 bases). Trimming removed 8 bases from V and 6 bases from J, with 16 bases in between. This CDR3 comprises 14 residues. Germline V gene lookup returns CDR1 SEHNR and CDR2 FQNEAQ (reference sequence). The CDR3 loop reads CASLGGLGDEKLFF. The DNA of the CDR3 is TGTGCCAGCCTCGGGGGGCTGGGAGATGAAAAACTGTTTTTT. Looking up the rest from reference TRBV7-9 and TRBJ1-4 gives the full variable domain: DTGVSQNPRHKITKRGQNVTFRCDPISEHNRLYWYRQTLGQGPEFLTYFQNEAQLEKSRLLSDRFSAERPKGSFSTLEIQRTEQGDSAMYLCASLGGLGDEKLFFGSGTQLSVL.

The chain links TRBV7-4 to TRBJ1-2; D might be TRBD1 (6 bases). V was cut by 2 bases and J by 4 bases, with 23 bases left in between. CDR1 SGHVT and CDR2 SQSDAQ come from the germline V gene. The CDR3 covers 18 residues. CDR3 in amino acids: CASSLTVARGGYGYGYTF. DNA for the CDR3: TGTGCCAGCAGCTTAACTGTCGCCAGGGGAGGGTATGGCTATGGCTACACCTTC.